This T cell receptor beta chain originates from a study of Ad26.COV2.S vaccination and SARS-CoV-2 variants. As for the study in general: Intramuscular Ad26.COV2.S doses were given once or twice, 56 days apart. General study points: Vaccine and placebo recipients had comparable breadth of non-spike TCRs. Participants in the vaccine arm had higher spike-specific TCR breadth; placebo recipients had lower.

Details on this clone: As yet, its antigen is unknown.

The data were produced by immunoSEQ multiplex PCR, yet TCRdb's version contains in-frame clones alone and is incomplete. This sample has 400,000 to 450,000 clones, with about 93% found just once. Treatment in this sample: 15 to 20 received Ad26.COV2.S at low or high dose, single or two shots; about 5 received placebo; per-sample allocation not given. Following the first vaccine or placebo injection, samples were taken on day 63. An adult aged 18-55 years in Boston served as the donor. This CDR3 spans 15 amino acids. Trimming left V 1 base short and J 0 bases short, with 10 bases between. The germline V gene encodes CDR1 WSHSY and CDR2 SAAADI.

The sequences come from peripheral blood, collected in a trial of Ad26.COV2.S vaccine versus placebo. The chain has TRBV10-2 and TRBJ2-7; a possible D gene is TRBD2 (6 bases). This TCR came from a person between 18 and 60 years old who received the Ad26.COV2.S COVID-19 vaccine or a placebo. The CDR3 DNA is TGCGCCAGCAGTGAGTGGACCGGGGGCTCCTACGAGCAGTACTTC. This gives the protein CASSEWTGGSYEQYF.